The 2 T cell receptor beta chains below were found in one sample sequenced in a study of T cells expressing NK-cell markers. TCRdb reprocessed the 5' RACE reads and keeps a single row for each CDR3 protein, giving no DNA. The sample table sets out 140,000 or so distinct CDR3 sequences. Specimen: blood T cells: a sorted CD56 or NKG2C T cell subset, CD4+ or CD8+ T cells, or bulk PBMC T cells (not recorded which). All receptors derive from a man between 18 and 35 years old in good health.

The chain joins TRBV30 to TRBJ1-3. CDR3 length: 16 amino acids. CDR1 is GTSNPN and CDR2 is SVGIG in the germline V gene (reference sequence). The CDR3 region is CAWSVKVFSSGNTIYF. Based on the CDR3 plus reference TRBV30 and TRBJ1-3, the full variable domain is SQTIHQWPATLVQPVGSPLSLECTVEGTSNPNLYWYRQAAGRGLQLLFYSVGIGQISSEVPQNLSASRPQDRQFILSSKKLLLSDSGFYLCAWSVKVFSSGNTIYFGEGSWLTVV.

CDR3 amino acids: CASSPRQGGNEQFF. The V and J genes are TRBV7-9 and TRBJ2-1; no DNA is available, so the TRBD1 call from TCRdb remains unchecked. The CDR3 extends over 14 amino acids. From germline, CDR1 is SEHNR and CDR2 FQNEAQ (reference sequence). Together with reference TRBV7-9 and TRBJ2-1, the CDR3 gives the full variable domain: DTGVSQNPRHKITKRGQNVTFRCDPISEHNRLYWYRQTLGQGPEFLTYFQNEAQLEKSRLLSDRFSAERPKGSFSTLEIQRTEQGDSAMYLCASSPRQGGNEQFFGPGTRLTVL.